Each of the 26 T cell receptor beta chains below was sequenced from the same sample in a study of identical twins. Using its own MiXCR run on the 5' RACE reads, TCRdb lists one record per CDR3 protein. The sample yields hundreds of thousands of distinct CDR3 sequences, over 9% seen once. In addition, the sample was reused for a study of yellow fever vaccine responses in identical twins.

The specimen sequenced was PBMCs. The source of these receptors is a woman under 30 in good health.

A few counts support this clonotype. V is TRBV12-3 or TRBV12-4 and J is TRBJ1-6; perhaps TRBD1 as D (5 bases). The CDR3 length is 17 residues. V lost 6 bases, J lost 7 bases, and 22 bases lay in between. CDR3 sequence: CASSLRGGARGNSPLHF. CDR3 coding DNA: TGTGCCAGCAGCCTTCGGGGTGGGGCCAGAGGGAATTCACCCCTCCACTTT.

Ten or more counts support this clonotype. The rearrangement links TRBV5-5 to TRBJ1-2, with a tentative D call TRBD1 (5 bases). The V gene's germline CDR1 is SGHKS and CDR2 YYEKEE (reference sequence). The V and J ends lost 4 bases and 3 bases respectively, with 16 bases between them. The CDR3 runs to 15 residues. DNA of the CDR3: TGTGCCAGCAGCGTGGAGGACAATTACCACTATGGCTACACCTTC. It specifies CASSVEDNYHYGYTF.

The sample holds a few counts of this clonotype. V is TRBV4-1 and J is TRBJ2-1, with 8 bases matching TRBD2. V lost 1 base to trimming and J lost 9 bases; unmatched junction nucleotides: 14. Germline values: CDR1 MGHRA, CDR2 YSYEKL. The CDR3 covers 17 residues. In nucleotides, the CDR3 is TGCGCCAGCAGCCAAGGGGGAACGGGGGGGCCTGGAGGTGAGCAGTTCTTC. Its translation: CASSQGGTGGPGGEQFF.

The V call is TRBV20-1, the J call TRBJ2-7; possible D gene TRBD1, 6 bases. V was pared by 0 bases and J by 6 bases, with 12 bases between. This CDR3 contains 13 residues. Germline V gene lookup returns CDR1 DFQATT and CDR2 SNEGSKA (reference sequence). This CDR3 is CSARDKGVGEQYV. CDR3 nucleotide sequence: TGCAGTGCTAGAGATAAGGGGGTAGGCGAGCAGTACGTC.

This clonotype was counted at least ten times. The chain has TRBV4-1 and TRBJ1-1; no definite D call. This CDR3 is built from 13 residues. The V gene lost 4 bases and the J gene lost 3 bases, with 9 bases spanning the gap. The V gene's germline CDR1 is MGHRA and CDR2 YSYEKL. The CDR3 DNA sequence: TGCGCCAGCAGCCGCGGACCGGACACTGAAGCTTTCTTT. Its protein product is CASSRGPDTEAFF.

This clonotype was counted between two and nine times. The DNA for the CDR3 is TGTGCCAGCAGCCCTACTGGTAGCGGGGGGCCGTCCTACGAGCAGTACGTC. Translated: CASSPTGSGGPSYEQYV. The chain combines TRBV3-1 with TRBJ2-7, with 10 nucleotides matching TRBD2. Unmatched junction bases numbered 10, after V lost 4 bases and J lost 1 base. Germline lookup yields CDR1 LGHDT and CDR2 YNNKEL (reference sequence). The CDR3 runs to 17 residues.

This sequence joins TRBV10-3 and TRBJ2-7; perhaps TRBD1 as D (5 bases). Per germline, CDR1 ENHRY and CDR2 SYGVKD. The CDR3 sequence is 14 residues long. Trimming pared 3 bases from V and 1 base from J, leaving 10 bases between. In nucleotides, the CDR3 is TGTGCCATCAGTGAAGGACACCAGTCCTACGAGCAGTACGTC. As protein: CAISEGHQSYEQYV.

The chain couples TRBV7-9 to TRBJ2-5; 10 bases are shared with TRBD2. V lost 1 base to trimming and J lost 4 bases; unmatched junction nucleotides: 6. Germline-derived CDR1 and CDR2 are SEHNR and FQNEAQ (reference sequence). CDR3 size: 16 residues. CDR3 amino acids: CASSLVLAGGRETQYF. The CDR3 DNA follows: TGTGCCAGCAGCTTAGTGTTAGCGGGAGGACGAGAGACCCAGTACTTC.

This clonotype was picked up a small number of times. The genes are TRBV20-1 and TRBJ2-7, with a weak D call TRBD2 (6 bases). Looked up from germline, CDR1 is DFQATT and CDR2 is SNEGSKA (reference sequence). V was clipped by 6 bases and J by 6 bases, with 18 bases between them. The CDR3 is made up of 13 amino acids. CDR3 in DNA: TGCAGTGCCCAGACTAGTATTAAGGGCGAGCAGTACTTC. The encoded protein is CSAQTSIKGEQYF.

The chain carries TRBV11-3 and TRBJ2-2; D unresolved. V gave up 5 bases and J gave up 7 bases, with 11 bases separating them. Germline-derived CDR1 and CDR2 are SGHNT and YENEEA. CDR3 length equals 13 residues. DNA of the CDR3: TGTGCCAGCAGCCTAACGACTGACGGGGAGCTGTTTTTT. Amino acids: CASSLTTDGELFF.

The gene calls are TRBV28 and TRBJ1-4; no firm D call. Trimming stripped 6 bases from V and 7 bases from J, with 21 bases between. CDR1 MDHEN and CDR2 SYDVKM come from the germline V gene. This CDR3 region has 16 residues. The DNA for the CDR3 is TGTGCCAGCAGCGTACGATTCGGACTCTCCGCTGAAAAACTGTTTTTT. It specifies CASSVRFGLSAEKLFF.

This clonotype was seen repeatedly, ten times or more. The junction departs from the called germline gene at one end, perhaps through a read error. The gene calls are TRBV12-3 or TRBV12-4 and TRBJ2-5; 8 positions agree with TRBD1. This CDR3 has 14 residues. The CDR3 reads CASSSAGGRETQYF. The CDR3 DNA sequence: TGCGCCAGCAGCTCCGCAGGGGGCCGGGAGACCCAGTACTTC.

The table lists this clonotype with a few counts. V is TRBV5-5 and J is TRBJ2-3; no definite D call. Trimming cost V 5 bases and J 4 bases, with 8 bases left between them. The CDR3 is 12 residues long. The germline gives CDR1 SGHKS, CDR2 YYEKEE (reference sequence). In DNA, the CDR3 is TGTGCCAGCAGAAGTCAGGCAGATACGCAGTATTTT. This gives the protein CASRSQADTQYF.

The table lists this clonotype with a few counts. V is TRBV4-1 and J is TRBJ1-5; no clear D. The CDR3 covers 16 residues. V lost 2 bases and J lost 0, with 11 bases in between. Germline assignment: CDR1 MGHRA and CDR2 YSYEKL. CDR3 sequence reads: CASSQPPPYSNQPQHF. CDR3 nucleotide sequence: TGCGCCAGCAGCCAACCTCCCCCTTATAGCAATCAGCCCCAGCATTTT.

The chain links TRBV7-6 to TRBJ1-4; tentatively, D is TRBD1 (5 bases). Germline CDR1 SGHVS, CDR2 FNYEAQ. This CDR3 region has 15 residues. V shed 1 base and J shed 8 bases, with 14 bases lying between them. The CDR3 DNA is TGTGCCAGCAGCTTAGGTGCGGGGGTTACGGAAAAACTGTTTTTT. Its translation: CASSLGAGVTEKLFF.

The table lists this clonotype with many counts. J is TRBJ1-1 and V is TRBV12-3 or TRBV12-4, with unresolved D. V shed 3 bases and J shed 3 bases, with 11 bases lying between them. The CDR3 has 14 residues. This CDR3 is CASSFPGRDTEAFF. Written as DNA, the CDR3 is TGTGCCAGCAGTTTCCCGGGTCGGGACACTGAAGCTTTCTTT.

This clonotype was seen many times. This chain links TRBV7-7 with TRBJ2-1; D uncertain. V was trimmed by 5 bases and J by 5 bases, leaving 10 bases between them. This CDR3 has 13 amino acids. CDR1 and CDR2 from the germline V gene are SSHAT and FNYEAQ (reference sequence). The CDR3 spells CASSPPSNNEQFF. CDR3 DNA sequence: TGTGCCAGCAGCCCCCCTTCGAACAATGAGCAGTTCTTC.

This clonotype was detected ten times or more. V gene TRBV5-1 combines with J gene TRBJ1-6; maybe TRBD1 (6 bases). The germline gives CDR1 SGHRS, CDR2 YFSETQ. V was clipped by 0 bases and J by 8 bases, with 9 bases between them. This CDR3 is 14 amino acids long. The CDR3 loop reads CASSLVGADSPLHF. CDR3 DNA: TGCGCCAGCAGCTTGGTGGGGGCTGATTCACCCCTCCACTTT.

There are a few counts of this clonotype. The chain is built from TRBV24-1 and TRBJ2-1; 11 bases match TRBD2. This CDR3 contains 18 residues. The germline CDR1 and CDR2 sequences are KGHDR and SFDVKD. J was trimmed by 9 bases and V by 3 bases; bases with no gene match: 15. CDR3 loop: CATSDALRGSGRAGEQFF. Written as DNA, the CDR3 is TGTGCCACCAGTGATGCACTTCGGGGTAGCGGGAGGGCCGGTGAGCAGTTCTTC.

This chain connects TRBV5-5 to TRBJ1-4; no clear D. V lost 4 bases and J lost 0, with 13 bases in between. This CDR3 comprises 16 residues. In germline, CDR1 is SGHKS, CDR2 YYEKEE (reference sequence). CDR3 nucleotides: TGTGCCAGCAGCGAAGGGAAGCAGGCAACTAATGAAAAACTGTTTTTT. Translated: CASSEGKQATNEKLFF.

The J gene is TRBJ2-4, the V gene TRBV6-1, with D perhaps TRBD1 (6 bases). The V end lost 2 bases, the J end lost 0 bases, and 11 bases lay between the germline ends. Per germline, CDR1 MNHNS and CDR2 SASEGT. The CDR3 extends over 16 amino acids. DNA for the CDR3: TGTGCCAGCAGTGAATGGACAGCCACAGCCAAAAACATTCAGTACTTC. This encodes CASSEWTATAKNIQYF.

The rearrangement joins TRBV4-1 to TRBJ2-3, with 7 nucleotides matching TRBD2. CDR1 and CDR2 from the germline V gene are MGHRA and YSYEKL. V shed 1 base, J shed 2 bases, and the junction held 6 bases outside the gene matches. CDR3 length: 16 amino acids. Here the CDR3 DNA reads TGCGCCAGCAGCCAAGGGGTGACTAGCTTCACAGATACGCAGTATTTT. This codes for CASSQGVTSFTDTQYF.

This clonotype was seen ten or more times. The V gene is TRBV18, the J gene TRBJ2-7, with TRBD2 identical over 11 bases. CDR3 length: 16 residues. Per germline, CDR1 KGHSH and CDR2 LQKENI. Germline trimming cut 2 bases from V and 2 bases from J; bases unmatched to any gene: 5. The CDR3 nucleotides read TGTGCCAGCTCACCAATCCCGGGACTAGCGGCCTACGAGCAGTACTTC. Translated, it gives CASSPIPGLAAYEQYF.

DNA for the CDR3: TGTGCCAGCAGTTACCGGGGGACAGGGAATGAAAAACTGTTTTTT. Encoded protein: CASSYRGTGNEKLFF. The chain uses TRBV6-5 and TRBJ1-4; TRBD1 matches at 9 bases. This CDR3 comprises 15 residues. From germline, CDR1 is MNHEY and CDR2 SVGAGI. V gave up 2 bases and J gave up 5 bases; unmatched junction bases: 3.

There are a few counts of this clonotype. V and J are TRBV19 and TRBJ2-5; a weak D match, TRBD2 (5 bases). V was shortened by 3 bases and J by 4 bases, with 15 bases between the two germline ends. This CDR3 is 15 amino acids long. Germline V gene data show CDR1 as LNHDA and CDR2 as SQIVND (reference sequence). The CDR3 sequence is CASSIRLGEGETQYF. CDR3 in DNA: TGTGCCAGTAGTATCCGCCTCGGGGAAGGAGAGACCCAGTACTTC.

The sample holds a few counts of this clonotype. The CDR3 DNA is TGTGCCAGTAGTGCCAGTTTCTATGGCTACACCTTC. Protein: CASSASFYGYTF. The chain has TRBV19 and TRBJ1-2; no definite D call. Germline-derived CDR1 and CDR2 are LNHDA and SQIVND (reference sequence). The V end was cut by 5 bases, the J end by 4 bases, with 8 bases between. This CDR3 contains 12 residues.